A single T cell receptor beta chain is shown here with its context. Trimming took 4 bases from V and 6 from J, leaving 18 bases between them. The CDR3 has 15 amino acids. Germline CDR1 is SGHVS and CDR2 is FNYEAQ. Some clones are missing from TCRdb's copy, which holds only in-frame ones; the method was immunoSEQ multiplex PCR. Seen here are 150,000 to 200,000 clones, 80% to 95% observed once, and the top ten hold 3.9%. The sample belongs to a study of T cell responses to AZD1222 COVID-19 vaccine. The sample here was peripheral blood, taken on day 0 of AZD1222 vaccination. This clonotype was obtained from an adult in good health. V usage is TRBV7-6 and J usage is TRBJ1-2; D is unresolved. The CDR3 nucleotides read TGTGCCAGCAGCTCCGAAGAAGATTGGATTGATGGCTACACCTTC. Translating gives CASSSEEDWIDGYTF.